This TCR beta chain was identified during a study of blood T cell repertoires in COVID-19. About the research overall: T cells, B-cell-depleted T cells, or PBMCs supplied cDNA or gDNA.

Source study methods: Reference gene primer amplification yielded estimated nucleated cell counts. Only in-frame clones appear in the TCRdb table, and some are missing; sequencing was by immunoSEQ multiplex PCR. V, J and clone size derive from that table, while D and trimming were established from the DNA sequence. The sample gives about 190,000 clones, over 75% of which show up once; approximately 15% is in the top ten. The CDR3 spans 13 residues. Trimming removed 3 bases from V and 7 bases from J, with 10 bases in between. Germline V gene sequence: CDR1 KGHSH, CDR2 LQKENI. What was sequenced was peripheral blood. V and J are TRBV18 and TRBJ2-1, with D perhaps TRBD2 (6 bases). The clonotype comes from a man aged 50-59 years who had recovered from COVID-19. DNA for the CDR3: TGTGCCAGCTCACCCGGGGGTGTGAATGAGCAGTTCTTC. Translated: CASSPGGVNEQFF.